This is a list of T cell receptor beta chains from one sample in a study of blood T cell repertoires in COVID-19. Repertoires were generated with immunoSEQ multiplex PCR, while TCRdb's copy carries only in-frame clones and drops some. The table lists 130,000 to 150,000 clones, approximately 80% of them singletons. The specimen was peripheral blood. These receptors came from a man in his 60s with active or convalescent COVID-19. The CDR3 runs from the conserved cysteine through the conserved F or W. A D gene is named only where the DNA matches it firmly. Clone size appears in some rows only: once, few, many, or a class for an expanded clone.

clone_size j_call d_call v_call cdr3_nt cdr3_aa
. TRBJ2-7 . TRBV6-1 TGTGCCAGCAGTGAGCCAGGGCTTGTCTACGAGCAGTACTTC CASSEPGLVYEQYF
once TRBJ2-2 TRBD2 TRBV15 TGTGCCACCAGCCGACCCGGGACTAGCGGTCCAGGGGGTGGTATCGGGGAGCTGTTTTTT CATSRPGTSGPGGGIGELFF
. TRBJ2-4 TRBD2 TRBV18 TGTGCCAGCTCACCACAAACGGGGGGACCTAAAAACATTCAGTACTTC CASSPQTGGPKNIQYF
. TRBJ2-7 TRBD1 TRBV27 TGTGCCAGCAGTGAGGGGGCTAGGGCCTACGAGCAGTACTTC CASSEGARAYEQYF
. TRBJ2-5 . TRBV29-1 TGCAGCGAGGGGGTGGGGCCGCAAGAGACCCAGTACTTC CSEGVGPQETQYF
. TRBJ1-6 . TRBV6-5 TGTGCCAGCAGCTCCCGGGGAGGGTCAAATTCACCCCTCCACTTT CASSSRGGSNSPLHF
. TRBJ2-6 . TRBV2 TGTGCCAGCAGTGGCGCGTCTGGGGCCAACGTCCTGACTTTC CASSGASGANVLTF
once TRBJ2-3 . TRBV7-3 TGTGCCAGCAGCTTAAACGTCTATCCCACAGATACGCAGTATTTT CASSLNVYPTDTQYF
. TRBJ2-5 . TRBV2 TGTGCCAGCAGTGAAGGCCTCCGAGGGGGAGAGACCCAGTACTTC CASSEGLRGGETQYF
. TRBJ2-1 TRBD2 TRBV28 TGTGCCAGCAGTGGGGGACTAGCGCCCGAGAGCTCCTACAATGAGCAGTTCTTC CASSGGLAPESSYNEQFF
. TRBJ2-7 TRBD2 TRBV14 TGTGCCAGCAGCCCGGGGCCTAGCGGGAGAACCGAGCAGTACTTC CASSPGPSGRTEQYF
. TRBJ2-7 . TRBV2 TGTGCCAGCAGTGAAGATGGGCTCCCCGAGAACGAGCAGTACTTC CASSEDGLPENEQYF
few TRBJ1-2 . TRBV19 TGTGCCAGTAGTGATACACCCCAGGGTATCTATGGCTACACCTTC CASSDTPQGIYGYTF
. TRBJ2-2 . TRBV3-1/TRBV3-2 TGTGCCAGCAGCCAAGTTAGGGGCACCGGGGAGCTGTTTTTT CASSQVRGTGELFF
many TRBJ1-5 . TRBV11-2 TGTGCCAGCAGTTTCCGGGGTTTTAGCAATCAGCCCCAGCATTTT CASSFRGFSNQPQHF
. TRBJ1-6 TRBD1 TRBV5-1 TGCGCCAGCAGCCCGGGGACAGGGAGGGGTTCACCCCTCCACTTT CASSPGTGRGSPLHF
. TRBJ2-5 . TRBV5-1 TGCGCCAGCTGTTATTCATTAAGCAGGGCAGAGACCCAGTACTTC CASCYSLSRAETQYF
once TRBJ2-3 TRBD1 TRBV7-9 TGTGCCAGCAGCGGAAGGGACAGGGACGATACGCAGTATTTT CASSGRDRDDTQYF
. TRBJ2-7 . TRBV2 TGTGCCAGCAGACAGGGTTCCGGACCCTACGAGCAGTACTTC CASRQGSGPYEQYF
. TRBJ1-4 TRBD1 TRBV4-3 TGCGCCAGCAGCCAAGATTGGAGGGGGCCTGAAAAACTGTTTTTT CASSQDWRGPEKLFF
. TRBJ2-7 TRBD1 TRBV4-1 TGCGCCAGCAGCCAAGAACATCCCGGGACAGGGGTCTACGAGCAGTACTTC CASSQEHPGTGVYEQYF
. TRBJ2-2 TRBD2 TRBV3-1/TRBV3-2 TGTGCCAGCACCCCCGGACTAGCGGAGAACACCGGGGAGCTGTTTTTT CASTPGLAENTGELFF
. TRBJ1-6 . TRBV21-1 TGTGCCAGCAGCATACGGACAGGTCGGAATAATTCACCCCTCCACTTT CASSIRTGRNNSPLHF
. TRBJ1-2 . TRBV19 TGTGCCAGTAGTATGGCCCGGGTCTATGGCTACACCTTC CASSMARVYGYTF
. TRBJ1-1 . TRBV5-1 TGCGCCAGCAGCTTAGATCTGACAGTGGGCACTGAAGCTTTCTTT CASSLDLTVGTEAFF
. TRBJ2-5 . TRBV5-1 TGCGCCAGCAGCCCGGAGCCAACTAGCCAAGAGACCCAGTACTTC CASSPEPTSQETQYF
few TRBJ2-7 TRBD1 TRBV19 TGTGCCAGTAGTATTGGGACAGGGGCCTACGAGCAGTACTTC CASSIGTGAYEQYF
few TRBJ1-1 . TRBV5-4 TGTGCCAGCAGCCGAGGAACCAACACTGAAGCTTTCTTT CASSRGTNTEAFF
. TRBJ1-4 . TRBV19 TGTGCCAGTAGTATCATCCAGGGTGATGAAAAACTGTTTTTT CASSIIQGDEKLFF
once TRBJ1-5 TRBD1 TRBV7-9 TGTGCCAGCAGATGGGACAGTAGCAATCAGCCCCAGCATTTT CASRWDSSNQPQHF
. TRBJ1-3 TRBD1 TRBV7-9 TGTGCCAGCAGCCAATGGACAGGGACTGGAAACACCATATATTTT CASSQWTGTGNTIYF
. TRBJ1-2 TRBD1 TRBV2 TGTGCCAGCAGTGAAGTGCCAGGGGGCAGATATGGCTACACCTTC CASSEVPGGRYGYTF
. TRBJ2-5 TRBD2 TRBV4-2 TGTGCCAGCAGCCAGAAGGGACTAGCGGGAGCAGAGACCCAGTACTTC CASSQKGLAGAETQYF
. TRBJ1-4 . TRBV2 TGTGCCAGCAGTCGAACATATGAAAAACTGTTTTTT CASSRTYEKLFF
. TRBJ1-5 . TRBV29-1 TGCAGCGTTCTGATAGGCAGGGGCAATCAGCCCCAGCATTTT CSVLIGRGNQPQHF
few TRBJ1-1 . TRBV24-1 TGTGCCACCAGTGATGGCCCGAACACTGAAGCTTTCTTT CATSDGPNTEAFF
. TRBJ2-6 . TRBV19 TGTGCCAGTGATGAGTCTGGGGCCAACGTCCTGACTTTC CASDESGANVLTF
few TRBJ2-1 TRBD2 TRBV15 TGTGCCACCAGCGAGGTAGCGGGAGGGTATGAGCAGTTCTTC CATSEVAGGYEQFF
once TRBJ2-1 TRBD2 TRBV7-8 TGTGCCAGCAGCCGAGGTCCTAGCGGGAGAAGGGATGAGCAGTTCTTC CASSRGPSGRRDEQFF
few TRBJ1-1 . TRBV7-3 TGTGCCAGCAGCAAGAGATGGGGGGCTGAAGCTTTCTTT CASSKRWGAEAFF